Included here is one TCR beta chain sequence, with context. The antigen is not known. Germline CDR1 LGHNT, CDR2 FRNRAP. This CDR3 region has 13 residues. Trimming pared 7 bases from V and 6 bases from J, leaving 15 bases between. TCRdb passed the 5' RACE reads through MiXCR, listing each CDR3 protein once. This table has around 1.7 million distinct CDR3 sequences, less than 35% appearing once. The entry originates in a study of identical twins. Study-wide points: Reduced insertions were recorded for abundant cord blood beta clonotypes, with no such pattern in memory repertoires.

Sequenced input: cord blood. The TCR originated in a newborn girl in good health. The chain has TRBV12-5 and TRBJ1-1; TRBD1 might be the D (6 bases). In DNA, the CDR3 is TGTGCTAGTGCCCTAAGCAGGGGCGCTGAAGCTTTCTTT. This translates into CASALSRGAEAFF.